The TCR beta chain under discussion was sequenced for a study of PD-1 blockade in mismatch repair-deficient tumors. Study-wide background: Patients had approximately 12 mismatch repair-deficient cancer types, all previously treated and progressing.

Every patient had mismatch repair deficiency by PCR or immunohistochemistry. TCR sequencing covered a few patients who responded to pembrolizumab. To note about this clone: Its antigen is not identified.

General study findings and limits: Rapid post-treatment expansion, then contraction, generally preceding radiologic response, marked tumor-resident clones.

V dropped 3 bases and J dropped 11 bases, with 14 bases sitting between them. This CDR3 has 13 amino acids. Germline values: CDR1 MNHEY, CDR2 SMNVEV (reference sequence). Assay used: immunoSEQ multiplex PCR; TCRdb lists only in-frame clones, some missing. The sample gives about 68,000 clones, around 73% of which show up once; 4.5% to 6.5% is in the top ten. This TCR was recovered from an adult with mismatch repair-deficient cancer. The chain has TRBV27 and TRBJ2-1; D is possibly TRBD2 (7 bases). The sample was peripheral blood, taken 2 weeks after starting pembrolizumab. As DNA, the CDR3 is TGTGCCAGCAGTTTTCAGGGGAGGGAAAAGCAGTTCTTC. Its protein product is CASSFQGREKQFF.